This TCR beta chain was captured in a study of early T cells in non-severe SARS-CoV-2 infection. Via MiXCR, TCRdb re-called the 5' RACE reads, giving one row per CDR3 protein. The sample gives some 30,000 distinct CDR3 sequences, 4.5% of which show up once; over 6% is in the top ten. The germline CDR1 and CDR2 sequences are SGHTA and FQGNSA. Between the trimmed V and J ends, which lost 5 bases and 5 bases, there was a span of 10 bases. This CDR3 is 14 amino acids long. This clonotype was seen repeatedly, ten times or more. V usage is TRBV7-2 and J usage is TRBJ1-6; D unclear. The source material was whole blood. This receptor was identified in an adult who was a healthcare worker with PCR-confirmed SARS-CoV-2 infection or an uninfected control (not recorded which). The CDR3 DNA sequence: TGTGCCAGCAGCCCTCAGGAAAATAATTCACCCCTCCACTTT. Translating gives CASSPQENNSPLHF.